This T cell receptor (beta chain) derives from a study of shared clonotypes between healthy human individuals. Findings and limits, study-wide: Clonotype sharing levels among donors were expected to vary with sequencing depth.

Cells designated naive CD8 were CD45RO-negative and were positively selected for CCR7, with terminally differentiated effector memory CD45RA+ cells excluded. This table comes from immunoSEQ multiplex PCR, and its TCRdb copy is limited to in-frame clones, with some not included. The sample carries 1.5 million to 2.5 million clones, roughly 95% recorded once. This clone has just a few counts. Its matching antigen is unknown. CDR1 and CDR2 from the germline V gene are LNHDA and SQIVND (reference sequence). The V and J ends lost 3 bases and 3 bases respectively, with 11 bases between them. The CDR3 is 14 residues long.

The sequence came from a man between 18 and 35 years old in good health. Sample: naive CD8+ T cells sorted from blood. V gene TRBV19 combines with J gene TRBJ1-1; D is uncertain. CDR3 region: CASSMGGWYTEAFF. The CDR3 coding sequence is TGTGCCAGTAGTATGGGAGGTTGGTACACTGAAGCTTTCTTT. The variable domain in full, with the rest retrieved from reference TRBV19 and TRBJ1-1, is DGGITQSPKYLFRKEGQNVTLSCEQNLNHDAMYWYRQDPGQGLRLIYYSQIVNDFQKGDIAEGYSVSREKKESFPLTVTSAQKNPTAFYLCASSMGGWYTEAFFGQGTRLTVV.